The 14 T cell receptor beta chains in this list originate from one sample, sequenced in a study of T cells expressing NK-cell markers. TCRdb reprocessed the 5' RACE reads, keeping one entry per CDR3 protein, no DNA. Here the sample table reports 350,000 to 450,000 distinct CDR3 sequences. Sequencing was done on a sample of blood T cells: a sorted CD56 or NKG2C T cell subset, CD4+ or CD8+ T cells, or bulk PBMC T cells (not recorded which). These TCRs come from a man aged 18-69 years in good health.

The chain joins TRBV5-1 to TRBJ2-3; the TRBD2 assignment by TCRdb is unverifiable without DNA. This CDR3 contains 15 residues. Germline V gene sequence: CDR1 SGHRS, CDR2 YFSETQ. CDR3 sequence: CASSADYSSTDTQYF.

The genes are TRBV20-1 and TRBJ2-5; TCRdb's assignment of TRBD1 cannot be checked, as there is no DNA. The CDR3 consists of 14 residues. In germline, CDR1 is DFQATT, CDR2 SNEGSKA (reference sequence). CDR3 protein: CSARDRGAVETQYF.

The V gene is TRBV14, the J gene TRBJ2-7; TCRdb outputs TRBD1, but without DNA this stays unchecked. Per the germline V gene, CDR1 is SGHDN and CDR2 is FVKESK. CDR3 length: 16 amino acids. CDR3: CASSQVMGYRAYEQYF.

The chain's CDR3 is CSASDRNYGYTF. V and J are TRBV20-1 and TRBJ1-2; absent DNA, TCRdb's TRBD1 call cannot be checked. The germline CDR1 and CDR2 sequences are DFQATT and SNEGSKA (reference sequence). The CDR3 contains 12 residues.

J is TRBJ2-7 and V is TRBV3-1; TCRdb returns TRBD1, unconfirmable since there is no DNA. Germline V gene sequence: CDR1 LGHDT, CDR2 YNNKEL (reference sequence). CDR3 length equals 13 residues. CDR3 sequence: CASSQSPAGEQYF.

The chain couples TRBV6-1 to TRBJ2-7; TCRdb's D call, TRBD2, is unchecked because there is no DNA. The CDR3 is 18 amino acids. The V gene's germline CDR1 is MNHNS and CDR2 SASEGT. CDR3 region: CASSEVYSTSGFWSEQYF.

The chain is built from TRBV6-5 and TRBJ1-1. The CDR3 has 15 residues. Germline V gene sequence: CDR1 MNHEY, CDR2 SVGAGI. The CDR3 region is CASSYERSQNTEAFF.

The rearrangement links TRBV6-2 or TRBV6-3 to TRBJ1-5; TCRdb lists TRBD1, though no DNA is available to test this call. CDR3 length: 15 residues. Per the germline V gene, CDR1 is MNHEY and CDR2 is SVGEGT. The CDR3 is CASSPTGIPNQPQHF.

The rearrangement links TRBV5-1 to TRBJ2-7. The CDR3 is 14 residues long. CDR1 is SGHRS and CDR2 is YFSETQ in the germline V gene. The CDR3 reads CASSLGHSGYEQYF. Full variable domain (missing parts from reference TRBV5-1 and TRBJ2-7): KAGVTQTPRYLIKTRGQQVTLSCSPISGHRSVSWYQQTPGQGLQFLFEYFSETQRNKGNFPGRFSGRQFSNSRSEMNVSTLELGDSALYLCASSLGHSGYEQYFGPGTRLTVT.

The V gene is TRBV7-6, the J gene TRBJ2-4; TCRdb's D call of TRBD2 is untestable without DNA. The germline V gene has CDR1 SGHVS and CDR2 FNYEAQ. This CDR3 has 13 residues. The chain's CDR3 is CASSSGGEGFWYF. Full variable domain (missing parts from reference TRBV7-6 and TRBJ2-4): GAGVSQSPRYKVTKRGQDVALRCDPISGHVSLYWYRQALGQGPEFLTYFNYEAQQDKSGLPNDRFSAERPEGSISTLTIQRTEQRDSAMYRCASSSGGEGFWYFGAGTRLSVL.

This chain uses TRBV5-1 with TRBJ2-5; the D gene TCRdb calls, TRBD2, cannot be checked with no DNA. The CDR3 totals 16 residues. Looked up from germline, CDR1 is SGHRS and CDR2 is YFSETQ. This CDR3 reads CASSSRTSGGIETQYF.

V is TRBV7-2 and J is TRBJ1-6; TCRdb indicates TRBD1, and absent DNA this call remains unverified. The CDR3 sequence is 14 residues long. Per germline, CDR1 SGHTA and CDR2 FQGNSA. Here the CDR3 reads CASSLTGDGSPLHF.

This chain links TRBV18 with TRBJ1-4; TCRdb reports TRBD1, a call that lacks DNA to check it against. There are 12 residues in the CDR3. Germline V gene lookup returns CDR1 KGHSH and CDR2 LQKENI. This CDR3 reads CASSPITGSLFF. Using reference TRBV18 and TRBJ1-4 for the parts outside the CDR3, the full variable domain is NAGVMQNPRHLVRRRGQEARLRCSPMKGHSHVYWYRQLPEEGLKFMVYLQKENIIDESGMPKERFSAEFPKEGPSILRIQQVVRGDSAAYFCASSPITGSLFFGSGTQLSVL.

The J gene is TRBJ2-3, the V gene TRBV2; TCRdb names TRBD1, which stays unverified in the absence of DNA. There are 11 residues in the CDR3. CDR1 and CDR2 (germline): SNHLY, FYNNEI. Here the CDR3 reads CASSAEGSQYF. Supplemented by reference TRBV2 and TRBJ2-3, the full variable domain reads EPEVTQTPSHQVTQMGQEVILRCVPISNHLYFYWYRQILGQKVEFLVSFYNNEISEKSEIFDDQFSVERPDGSNFTLKIRSTKLEDSAMYFCASSAEGSQYFGPGTRLTVL.